One sample yielded the 14 T cell receptor beta chains listed below, sequenced in a study of identical twins. Each CDR3 protein gets one entry after TCRdb re-called the 5' RACE reads with MiXCR. This sample has roughly 250,000 distinct CDR3 sequences, with more than 13% found just once. Sample: memory (CD45RO+) T cells sorted from blood. These receptors all stem from a woman aged 18-30 years in good health.

The chain recombines TRBV18 with TRBJ2-5; possible D gene TRBD2, 6 bases. Trimming removed 10 bases at V and 3 bases at J, with 15 bases between. The CDR3 sequence is 13 residues long. Germline-derived CDR1 and CDR2 are KGHSH and LQKENI. The CDR3 bases are TGTGCCACCGGTAGCGGTCTGAAAGAGACCCAGTACTTC. Protein sequence: CATGSGLKETQYF.

In this sample, this clonotype turned up a few times. DNA of the CDR3: TGTGCCAGCAGTTTAGCGTACGGGGGGGACTACAATGAGCAGTTCTTC. Its protein product is CASSLAYGGDYNEQFF. The chain has TRBV12-3 or TRBV12-4 and TRBJ2-1, with 8 bases that match TRBD2. The V and J ends lost 0 bases and 3 bases, in that order; junction bases with no gene match: 4. This CDR3 comprises 16 residues.

There are a few counts of this clonotype. The chain uses TRBV3-1 and TRBJ2-7; D is ambiguous. Germline CDR1 and CDR2: LGHDT and YNNKEL (reference sequence). The CDR3 loop spans 13 amino acids. The V end was cut by 7 bases, the J end by 3 bases, with 13 bases between. Here the CDR3 reads CASTLSGVYEQYF. Written as DNA, the CDR3 is TGTGCCAGCACCCTAAGTGGGGTCTACGAGCAGTACTTC.

J is TRBJ1-1 and V is TRBV12-3 or TRBV12-4; a weak D match, TRBD1 (6 bases). V was clipped by 7 bases and J by 5 bases, with 17 bases between them. The CDR3 has 14 amino acids. CDR3 DNA: TGTGCCAGCAAAAAATTAGAGGGGGTTACTGAAGCTTTCTTT. It translates to CASKKLEGVTEAFF.

The CDR3 coding sequence is TGTGCCAGCAGAACAGGACAGGGAGTTTCCTACGAGCAGTACTTC. Its protein is CASRTGQGVSYEQYF. V gene TRBV7-9 combines with J gene TRBJ2-7; TRBD1 aligns across 8 bases. Germline CDR1 and CDR2: SEHNR and FQNEAQ (reference sequence). V gave up 6 bases and J gave up 1 base; unmatched junction bases: 8. This CDR3 is 15 amino acids long.

The J gene is TRBJ1-5, the V gene TRBV20-1; TRBD1 matches at 9 bases. The trim removed 3 bases at V and 4 bases at J, leaving 7 bases unmatched. Looked up from germline, CDR1 is DFQATT and CDR2 is SNEGSKA (reference sequence). The CDR3 contains 15 residues. The CDR3 protein is CSARLTGQGNQPQHF. For the CDR3, the DNA is TGCAGTGCTAGGCTTACCGGACAGGGGAATCAGCCCCAGCATTTT.

This clonotype was detected only a few times. The chain couples TRBV25-1 to TRBJ1-1; D gene unclear. V shed 3 bases and J shed 11 bases, with 10 bases lying between them. CDR3 size: 11 residues. Germline lookup yields CDR1 MGHDK and CDR2 SYGVNS. CDR3 sequence: CASSEDGAAFF. The CDR3 DNA reads as TGTGCCAGCAGTGAGGACGGAGCTGCTTTCTTT. The complete variable domain, with remaining parts taken from reference TRBV25-1 and TRBJ1-1, reads EADIYQTPRYLVIGTGKKITLECSQTMGHDKMYWYQQDPGMELHLIHYSYGVNSTEKGDLSSESTVSRIRTEHFPLTLESARPSHTSQYLCASSEDGAAFFGQGTRLTVV.

This clonotype was detected only a few times. CDR3 sequence: CASSYLAGNYGYTF. The CDR3 nucleotides read TGTGCCAGCAGTTACCTGGCGGGAAACTATGGCTACACCTTC. The gene calls are TRBV6-5 and TRBJ1-2; D ambiguous. The V gene lost 2 bases and the J gene lost 2 bases, with 9 bases spanning the gap. The CDR3 is 14 amino acids. The germline V gene encodes CDR1 MNHEY and CDR2 SVGAGI.

This clonotype came up many times. The chain combines TRBV4-3 with TRBJ1-2; the D gene is possibly TRBD1 (5 bases). The CDR3 is 17 residues long. Per the germline V gene, CDR1 is LGHNA and CDR2 is YSLEER. The V gene lost 1 base and the J gene lost 8 bases, with 23 bases spanning the gap. CDR3: CASSQGGLDGPFRGYTF. CDR3 sequence (DNA): TGCGCCAGCAGCCAAGGGGGCTTGGACGGACCTTTTCGCGGCTACACCTTC.

The chain links TRBV5-1 to TRBJ2-7; 7 nucleotides align to TRBD1. This CDR3 has 17 amino acids. V shed 4 bases and J 0 bases; nucleotides not matched to a gene: 13. Looked up from germline, CDR1 is SGHRS and CDR2 is YFSETQ. The DNA for the CDR3 is TGCGCCAGCAGCCTTGTTGCCGGGACAGCAAACTCCTACGAGCAGTACTTC. Protein product: CASSLVAGTANSYEQYF.

The sample holds many counts of this clonotype. The genes are TRBV5-1 and TRBJ2-3; 7 positions agree with TRBD1. The CDR3 totals 15 residues. The V gene's germline CDR1 is SGHRS and CDR2 YFSETQ. The V segment lost 2 bases and the J segment 2 bases; nucleotides outside the gene matches: 5. CDR3 sequence reads: CASSFRQGPTDTQYF. DNA for the CDR3: TGCGCCAGCAGCTTCCGACAGGGCCCCACAGATACGCAGTATTTT. Drawing the rest from reference TRBV5-1 and TRBJ2-3, the complete variable domain is KAGVTQTPRYLIKTRGQQVTLSCSPISGHRSVSWYQQTPGQGLQFLFEYFSETQRNKGNFPGRFSGRQFSNSRSEMNVSTLELGDSALYLCASSFRQGPTDTQYFGPGTRLTVL.

The rearrangement links TRBV19 to TRBJ1-1; D remains ambiguous. Between the trimmed V and J ends, which lost 4 bases and 0 bases, there was a span of 6 bases. The germline V gene encodes CDR1 LNHDA and CDR2 SQIVND (reference sequence). The CDR3 totals 13 residues. The CDR3 DNA sequence: TGTGCCAGTAGTAAGGGCATGAACACTGAAGCTTTCTTT. Encoded protein: CASSKGMNTEAFF.

This clonotype came up a few times. The rearrangement links TRBV3-1 to TRBJ1-1; maybe TRBD1 (6 bases). The germline gives CDR1 LGHDT, CDR2 YNNKEL (reference sequence). This CDR3 spans 14 amino acids. Trimming pared 4 bases from V and 3 bases from J, leaving 12 bases between. The CDR3 coding sequence is TGTGCCAGCAGCCCATCGACAGGTTACACTGAAGCTTTCTTT. It encodes CASSPSTGYTEAFF.

This clonotype was seen many times. The chain uses TRBV12-3 or TRBV12-4 and TRBJ2-3, with D hard to call. The CDR3 contains 12 residues. V shed 7 bases and J shed 2 bases, with 7 bases lying between them. The CDR3 DNA sequence: TGTGCCAGCACCCCTTTCACAGATACGCAGTATTTT. Amino acids: CASTPFTDTQYF.